The 5 T cell receptor beta chains below come from one sample, sequenced in a study of shared clonotypes between healthy human individuals. The repertoire was sequenced with immunoSEQ multiplex PCR; TCRdb's copy has only in-frame clones and lacks some. The table shows about 530,000 clones, with around 96% occurring only once. Material for sequencing was naive CD4+ T cells sorted from blood. Subset reported: CD45RA+ positively selected. The receptors derive from a woman between 25 and 40 years old in good health.

This chain uses TRBV6-6 with TRBJ2-7, with TRBD1 matching 7 bases. Germline V gene lookup returns CDR1 MNHNY and CDR2 SVGAGI (reference sequence). The CDR3 runs 15 residues. Trimming at V came to 4 bases and at J to 2 bases, leaving 8 bases not matched to a gene. The CDR3 coding sequence is TGTGCCAGCAGTTCGCGACAGGGCCGGGCCTACGAGCAGTACTTC. Translated, it gives CASSSRQGRAYEQYF.

Details on this clone: At one of its ends the junction is not consistent with the germline gene, which may arise from a read error. CDR3 nucleotide sequence: TGTGCCAGCAAATGGCAGCCCCAGGGGAATTACGAGCAATACTTC. It specifies CASKWQPQGNYEQYF. The V and J genes are TRBV6-6 and TRBJ2-7, with D possibly TRBD1 on 6 matching bases. Germline values: CDR1 MNHNY, CDR2 SVGAGI (reference sequence). This CDR3 is 15 amino acids long.

The chain has TRBV4-2 and TRBJ1-1; no definite D call. The CDR3 length is 12 residues. The V gene lost 5 bases and the J gene lost 5 bases, with 9 bases spanning the gap. CDR1 and CDR2 from the germline V gene are LGHNA and YNFKEQ. CDR3: CASSLEVTEAFF. The CDR3 DNA reads TGTGCCAGCAGCTTAGAAGTGACTGAAGCTTTCTTT.

The chain is built from TRBV18 and TRBJ2-7, with D perhaps being TRBD1 or TRBD2 (5 bases each). V shed 1 base and J shed 5 bases, with 12 bases lying between them. CDR1 is KGHSH, CDR2 LQKENI, per germline. The CDR3 runs to 14 residues. The CDR3 DNA sequence: TGTGCCAGCTCACCACAGGACTTGGGGGACGAGCAGTACTTC. Translating gives CASSPQDLGDEQYF.

The chain links TRBV15 to TRBJ2-2, with D possibly being TRBD1 (6 bases). V shed 10 bases and J shed 2 bases, with 11 bases lying between them. This CDR3 has 13 residues. Germline V gene data show CDR1 as LNHNV and CDR2 as YYDKDF (reference sequence). The CDR3: CAIGQSNTGELFF. The DNA of the CDR3 is TGTGCCATAGGACAGAGCAACACCGGGGAGCTGTTTTTT. Full variable domain (remainder filled in from reference TRBV15 and TRBJ2-2): DAMVIQNPRYQVTQFGKPVTLSCSQTLNHNVMYWYQQKSSQAPKLLFHYYDKDFNNEADTPDNFQSRRPNTSFCFLDIRSPGLGDTAMYLCAIGQSNTGELFFGEGSRLTVL.